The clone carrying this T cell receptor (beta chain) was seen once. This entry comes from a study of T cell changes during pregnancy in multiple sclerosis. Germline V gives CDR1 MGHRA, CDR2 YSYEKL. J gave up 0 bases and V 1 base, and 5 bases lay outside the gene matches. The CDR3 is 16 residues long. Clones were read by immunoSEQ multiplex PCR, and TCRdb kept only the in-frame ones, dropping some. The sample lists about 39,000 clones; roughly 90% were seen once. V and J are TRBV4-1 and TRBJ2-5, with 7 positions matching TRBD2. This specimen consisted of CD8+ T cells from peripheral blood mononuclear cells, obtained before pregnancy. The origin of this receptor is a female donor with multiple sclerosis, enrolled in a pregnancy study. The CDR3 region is CASSQAGGEDQETQYF. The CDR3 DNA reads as TGCGCCAGCAGCCAAGCGGGGGGAGAGGACCAAGAGACCCAGTACTTC.